This T cell receptor beta chain was found in a study of shared clonotypes between healthy human individuals. The CDR3 loop spans 16 amino acids. Germline CDR1 and CDR2: MNHEY and SMNVEV (reference sequence). The germline V and J ends were trimmed by 4 bases and 0 bases, with 10 bases remaining between them. The protocol was immunoSEQ multiplex PCR, while the TCRdb copy is restricted to in-frame clones and leaves out a portion. The table lists some 1 million clones, approximately 76% of them singletons. This chain connects TRBV27 to TRBJ1-6, with D unclear. Sequencing was done on a sample of memory CD4+ T cells sorted from blood. Specified subset: CD45RA-negative fraction. The sequence was obtained from a man younger than 35 in good health. The CDR3 loop is CASSWQTNSYNSPLHF. Written as DNA, the CDR3 is TGTGCCAGCAGTTGGCAGACTAACTCCTATAATTCACCCCTCCACTTT.